This T cell receptor beta chain is from a study of CD8+CD57+ T cells in acquired aplastic anemia. Background on the study: 3 to 3.5 ug was the average amount of DNA from sorted CD4+ and CD8+ cells.

CDR1 is SGHTA, CDR2 FQGTGA, per germline. After removal of 0 bases from V and 5 bases from J, the junction contained 6 bases not matched to a gene. This CDR3 contains 15 residues. Genomic DNA was employed as the template in profiling TCR beta VDJ and CDR3. TCRdb fed the reads into MiXCR, producing one record per CDR3 protein. The table shows a few hundred thousand distinct CDR3 sequences, with approximately 57% occurring only once. J is TRBJ2-7 and V is TRBV7-3, with 8 bases lining up with TRBD1. The TCR sequence derives from a human donor with severe aplastic anemia or a healthy control (not recorded which). Sequenced: sorted CD4+, CD8+, or CD8+CD57+ T cells (not recorded which) from PBMCs. CDR3 bases: TGTGCCAGCAGCTTAACCCCAGGGGGCATCGACGAGCAGTACTTC. This sequence encodes CASSLTPGGIDEQYF.